The 27 T cell receptor beta chains reported below all come from one sample, sequenced in a study of blood T cell repertoires in COVID-19. Produced via immunoSEQ multiplex PCR; TCRdb's table is partial and in-frame only. The sample lists 200,000 to 300,000 clones, approximately 80% seen once, with 8% to 9.5% in the top ten. The sample taken for sequencing was peripheral blood. These receptors all stem from a human donor in a cohort sampled during active COVID-19.

V gene TRBV18 combines with J gene TRBJ2-2; 9 nucleotides line up with TRBD1. Germline V CDR1 and CDR2: KGHSH, LQKENI. V dropped 3 bases and J dropped 5; count of bases not matched to a gene: 7. The CDR3 is 16 residues long. Here the CDR3 reads CASSPGGTGITGELFF. Written as DNA, the CDR3 is TGTGCCAGCTCACCCGGAGGGACAGGGATAACCGGGGAGCTGTTTTTT. The full variable domain, its missing parts supplied by reference TRBV18 and TRBJ2-2, is NAGVMQNPRHLVRRRGQEARLRCSPMKGHSHVYWYRQLPEEGLKFMVYLQKENIIDESGMPKERFSAEFPKEGPSILRIQQVVRGDSAAYFCASSPGGTGITGELFFGEGSRLTVL.

This sequence joins TRBV13 and TRBJ2-3, with TRBD2 identical over 9 bases. The CDR3 has 16 residues. Per germline, CDR1 PRHDT and CDR2 FYEKMQ (reference sequence). J was trimmed by 3 bases and V by 11 bases; bases with no gene match: 15. The CDR3 loop is CAGSGGPSGRTDTQYF. The DNA of the CDR3 is TGTGCCGGATCGGGGGGGCCGAGCGGGAGGACAGATACGCAGTATTTT.

This chain connects TRBV6-2 or TRBV6-3 to TRBJ1-2; D possibly corresponds to TRBD1 (6 bases). This CDR3 has 13 residues. Deletions cut 1 base from V and 3 bases from J, with 6 bases between. In germline, CDR1 is MNHEY, CDR2 SVGEGT. For the CDR3, the DNA is TGTGCCAGCAGTTACTGGACAGACTATGGCTACACCTTC. Protein: CASSYWTDYGYTF.

This clone appeared a single time. The chain links TRBV19 to TRBJ1-1, with D uncertain. CDR3 length equals 11 residues. The germline V gene has CDR1 LNHDA and CDR2 SQIVND (reference sequence). V shed 3 bases and J shed 9 bases, with 8 bases lying between them. Here the CDR3 reads CASSMGTKAFF. Written as DNA, the CDR3 is TGTGCCAGTAGTATGGGTACTAAAGCTTTCTTT.

This clone is a singleton in its sample. The chain carries TRBV19 and TRBJ2-7; TRBD2 agrees at 7 bases. V was pared by 3 bases and J by 0 bases, with 14 bases of the junction left unmatched. The CDR3 totals 18 residues. Germline CDR1 LNHDA, CDR2 SQIVND (reference sequence). CDR3 region: CASSIASGFARGSYEQYF. CDR3 in DNA: TGTGCCAGTAGTATCGCTAGCGGATTTGCTCGAGGCTCCTACGAGCAGTACTTC.

J is TRBJ2-5 and V is TRBV12-3 or TRBV12-4; tentative D call: TRBD1 (6 bases). The CDR3 has 13 amino acids. Trimming cost V 6 bases and J 7 bases, with 15 bases left between them. In DNA, the CDR3 is TGTGCCAGCAGGGCCAGGGGATTGGTGACCCAGTACTTC. This encodes CASRARGLVTQYF.

The chain carries TRBV7-6 and TRBJ2-1; maybe TRBD1 (6 bases). CDR1 is SGHVS and CDR2 is FNYEAQ in the germline V gene. Trimming shortened V by 0 bases and J by 9 bases, and 18 bases separated the two germline ends. CDR3 size: 16 residues. CDR3 in DNA: TGTGCCAGCAGCTTAGCCCCCAGGGGAGTAAACAGTGAGCAGTTCTTC. This sequence encodes CASSLAPRGVNSEQFF.

V is TRBV4-3 and J is TRBJ1-2; TRBD1 aligns across 8 bases. Losses at the gene ends were 0 bases for V and 2 bases for J; bases not matched to a gene: 2. CDR1 is LGHNA and CDR2 is YSLEER in the germline V gene. The CDR3 loop spans 15 amino acids. Here the CDR3 reads CASSQDQGANYGYTF. CDR3 DNA sequence: TGCGCCAGCAGCCAAGATCAGGGGGCAAACTATGGCTACACCTTC.

The V gene is TRBV7-9, the J gene TRBJ2-7; TRBD2 aligns across 13 bases. Looked up from germline, CDR1 is SEHNR and CDR2 is FQNEAQ (reference sequence). The CDR3 sequence is 16 residues long. With V trimmed by 4 bases and J by 7 bases, 10 bases remained unmatched. The CDR3 nucleotides read TGTGCCAGCAGCTGGGGGACTAGCGGGGCCCTGGGGGAGCAGTACTTC. Translating gives CASSWGTSGALGEQYF.

This CDR3 is CSASVNFNTEAFF. The CDR3 DNA follows: TGCAGTGCTAGTGTGAACTTTAACACTGAAGCTTTCTTT. V gene TRBV20-1 combines with J gene TRBJ1-1; unclear D gene. With 3 bases removed from V and 2 bases from J, the gap between germline ends came to 10 bases. The CDR3 is 13 amino acids. CDR1 is DFQATT and CDR2 is SNEGSKA in the germline V gene (reference sequence).

This clone was observed a single time. The rearrangement links TRBV24-1 to TRBJ2-1; 9 bases map to TRBD1. The CDR3 loop spans 15 amino acids. Trimming removed 3 bases from V and 9 bases from J; junction bases left unmatched: 8. The germline V gene encodes CDR1 KGHDR and CDR2 SFDVKD. The CDR3 DNA reads as TGTGCCACCAGTGATGGGACAGGGCTTACCTCTGAGCAGTTCTTC. Translation gives CATSDGTGLTSEQFF.

The rearrangement joins TRBV25-1 to TRBJ2-5, with no clear D. Between the trimmed V and J ends, which lost 2 bases and 5 bases, there was a span of 9 bases. The CDR3 sequence is 13 residues long. Germline CDR1 and CDR2: MGHDK and SYGVNS. CDR3 residues: CASSEDSSETQYF. Here the CDR3 DNA reads TGTGCCAGCAGTGAAGACTCGTCGGAGACCCAGTACTTC.

The chain links TRBV5-1 to TRBJ2-5; TRBD1 aligns across 12 bases. After removal of 5 bases from V and 4 bases from J, the junction contained 9 bases not matched to a gene. The CDR3 runs to 16 residues. Germline V gene lookup returns CDR1 SGHRS and CDR2 YFSETQ. The CDR3 bases are TGCGCCAGCAGTTTTTCCGGGACAGGGGGCATAGAGACCCAGTACTTC. Amino acids: CASSFSGTGGIETQYF.

This chain uses TRBV4-2 with TRBJ1-4; the D is unclear. Germline CDR1 reads LGHNA; CDR2 reads YNFKEQ. The CDR3 runs 16 residues. V was clipped by 4 bases and J by 7 bases, with 19 bases between them. The CDR3 bases are TGTGCCAGCAGCCCCCTAATTGGGTCCGAGGGTGAAAAACTGTTTTTT. It codes for CASSPLIGSEGEKLFF.

The gene calls are TRBV5-4 and TRBJ2-1, with D perhaps TRBD2 (6 bases). There are 16 residues in the CDR3. Trimming removed 4 bases at V and 5 bases at J, with 19 bases between. Germline-derived CDR1 and CDR2 are SGHNT and YYREEE (reference sequence). Written as DNA, the CDR3 is TGTGCCAGCAGCGACGGGACTCCCATGGGGGACAATGAGCAGTTCTTC. It specifies CASSDGTPMGDNEQFF. Full variable domain (rest looked up from reference TRBV5-4 and TRBJ2-1): ETGVTQSPTHLIKTRGQQVTLRCSSQSGHNTVSWYQQALGQGPQFIFQYYREEENGRGNFPPRFSGLQFPNYSSELNVNALELDDSALYLCASSDGTPMGDNEQFFGPGTRLTVL.

The chain uses TRBV7-8 and TRBJ2-5; 7 bases match TRBD1. The CDR3 runs to 14 residues. Germline CDR1 SGHVS, CDR2 FQNEAQ. The trim removed 5 bases at V and 4 bases at J, leaving 7 bases unmatched. The CDR3 here is CASSRGGPGETQYF. In DNA, the CDR3 is TGTGCCAGCAGCCGAGGGGGCCCCGGAGAGACCCAGTACTTC.

The V gene is TRBV21-1, the J gene TRBJ2-3; the D call TRBD2 from the table was never checked on the DNA. TRBV21-1 is a documented pseudogene. The CDR3 length is 15 residues. The CDR3 loop reads CASRGSRVRTDTQYF. The CDR3 coding sequence is TGTGCCAGCAGGGGTAGCCGGGTCCGCACAGATACGCAGTATTTT.

This rearrangement joins TRBV4-3 to TRBJ1-3; tentative D call: TRBD1 (5 bases). Trimming cost V 0 bases and J 3 bases, with 6 bases left between them. The germline gives CDR1 LGHNA, CDR2 YSLEER. The CDR3 is 14 residues long. CDR3 coding DNA: TGCGCCAGCAGCCAAGATACAGGTGGAAACACCATATATTTT. This codes for CASSQDTGGNTIYF.

V usage is TRBV18 and J usage is TRBJ2-1; the D gene is possibly TRBD2 (6 bases). Germline V gene sequence: CDR1 KGHSH, CDR2 LQKENI. V lost 0 bases and J 5 bases, leaving 14 bases between the germline ends. The CDR3 spans 16 residues. CDR3 coding DNA: TGTGCCAGCTCACCACCTACGGGAGTTCTGAACAATGAGCAGTTCTTC. Translating gives CASSPPTGVLNNEQFF.

This rearrangement joins TRBV9 to TRBJ2-7; 9 positions match TRBD2. The CDR3 has 15 amino acids. Germline lookup yields CDR1 SGDLS and CDR2 YYNGEE. With 6 bases clipped from V and 3 bases from J, the junction kept 10 bases outside the gene matches. In DNA form, the CDR3 reads TGTGCCAGCACCCCGGGTAGCGGGAGAGGCTACGAGCAGTACTTC. Translation: CASTPGSGRGYEQYF.

J is TRBJ2-2 and V is TRBV2; possible D gene TRBD1, 5 bases. The germline V gene encodes CDR1 SNHLY and CDR2 FYNNEI. This CDR3 comprises 14 residues. Deletions cut 10 bases from V and 6 bases from J, with 18 bases between. CDR3 nucleotides: TGTGCCACCTTAACTCCTTCAGGGCCCGGGGAGCTGTTTTTT. It translates to CATLTPSGPGELFF.

The J gene is TRBJ2-5, the V gene TRBV6-5, with a tentative D call TRBD1 (5 bases). From germline, CDR1 is MNHEY and CDR2 SVGAGI. V was cut by 8 bases and J by 7 bases, with 11 bases left in between. The CDR3 runs 11 residues. This CDR3 reads CASGHGGTQYF. The DNA of the CDR3 is TGTGCCAGCGGACATGGTGGGACCCAGTACTTC.

The rearrangement joins TRBV7-9 to TRBJ2-7; 10 nucleotides line up with TRBD2. V lost 7 bases to trimming and J lost 4 bases; unmatched junction nucleotides: 16. This CDR3 region has 17 residues. Germline CDR1 is SEHNR and CDR2 is FQNEAQ (reference sequence). DNA for the CDR3: TGTGCCAGCACCGAGCGGGAGGGCCAGGCCGGTGATTACGAGCAGTACTTC. It specifies CASTEREGQAGDYEQYF.

This sequence joins TRBV6-2 or TRBV6-3 and TRBJ2-3; D possibly corresponds to TRBD2 (7 bases). This CDR3 is 16 amino acids long. Germline V lookup: CDR1 MNHEY, CDR2 SVGEGT. V was shortened by 1 base and J by 1 base, with 12 bases between the two germline ends. The CDR3 reads CASSYYQGRGTDTQYF. In DNA, the CDR3 is TGTGCCAGCAGTTACTACCAGGGGAGGGGCACAGATACGCAGTATTTT.

This clone was picked up a small number of times. The rearrangement uses TRBV7-8 and TRBJ2-1; D may be TRBD1 (6 bases). V was clipped by 4 bases and J by 0 bases, with 13 bases between them. CDR3 length: 16 residues. The V gene's germline CDR1 is SGHVS and CDR2 FQNEAQ. CDR3: CASSSHTGSSYNEQFF. CDR3 sequence (DNA): TGTGCCAGCAGCTCACACACAGGGAGCTCCTACAATGAGCAGTTCTTC.

This rearrangement joins TRBV15 to TRBJ2-1, with TRBD2 matching 8 bases. The CDR3 is 17 residues long. V shed 0 bases, J shed 7 bases, and the junction held 11 bases outside the gene matches. Per germline, CDR1 LNHNV and CDR2 YYDKDF (reference sequence). In nucleotides, the CDR3 is TGTGCCACCAGCAGAGAAACAGGAGCGGGAGCCCCGAATGAGCAGTTCTTC. Translated, it gives CATSRETGAGAPNEQFF.

The rearrangement links TRBV6-1 to TRBJ1-2; 8 bases match TRBD1. The CDR3 is 15 residues long. With 3 bases clipped from V and 1 base from J, the junction kept 4 bases outside the gene matches. Germline assignment: CDR1 MNHNS and CDR2 SASEGT. Here the CDR3 DNA reads TGTGCCAGCAGTGAGGCAGGGGGCTTTAACTATGGCTACACCTTC. Encoded protein: CASSEAGGFNYGYTF.